The entry below describes one T cell receptor (beta chain). Other DNA sequences in this specimen translate into the identical CDR3. The sample belongs to a study of blood T cell repertoires in COVID-19. Turning to the study itself: The United States, Italy and Spain provided the acute and convalescent COVID-19 samples. T cells, B-cell-depleted T cells, or PBMCs supplied cDNA or gDNA.

The CDR3 contains 12 residues. The V gene lost 3 bases and the J gene lost 2 bases, with 2 bases spanning the gap. The germline V gene encodes CDR1 MDHEN and CDR2 SYDVKM. In the authors' methods: Reference gene primer amplification in the assay estimated nucleated cell counts. Only in-frame clones appear in the TCRdb table, and some are missing; sequencing was by immunoSEQ multiplex PCR. The D gene and trimming were derived from the DNA, and the V and J assignments and clone size from that table. The sample shows 60,000 to 90,000 clones, around 74% of them seen only once. The source is a human donor with acute or convalescent COVID-19. The donor label of this sample is uncertain. The chain links TRBV28 to TRBJ1-5; D is unresolved. Sequenced material: peripheral blood. The CDR3 nucleotides read TGTGCCAGCAGTTTCGGCAATCAGCCCCAGCATTTT. Amino acid sequence: CASSFGNQPQHF.